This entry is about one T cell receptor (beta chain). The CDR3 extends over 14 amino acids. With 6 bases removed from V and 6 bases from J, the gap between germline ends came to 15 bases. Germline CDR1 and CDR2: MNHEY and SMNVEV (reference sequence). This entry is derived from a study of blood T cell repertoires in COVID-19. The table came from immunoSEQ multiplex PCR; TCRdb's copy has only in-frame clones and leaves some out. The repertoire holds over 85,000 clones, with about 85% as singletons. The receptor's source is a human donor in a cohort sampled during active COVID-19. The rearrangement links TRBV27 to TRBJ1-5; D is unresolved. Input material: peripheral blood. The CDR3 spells CASRPSLKVQPQHF. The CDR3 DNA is TGTGCCAGCAGACCTAGTCTCAAGGTTCAGCCCCAGCATTTT.